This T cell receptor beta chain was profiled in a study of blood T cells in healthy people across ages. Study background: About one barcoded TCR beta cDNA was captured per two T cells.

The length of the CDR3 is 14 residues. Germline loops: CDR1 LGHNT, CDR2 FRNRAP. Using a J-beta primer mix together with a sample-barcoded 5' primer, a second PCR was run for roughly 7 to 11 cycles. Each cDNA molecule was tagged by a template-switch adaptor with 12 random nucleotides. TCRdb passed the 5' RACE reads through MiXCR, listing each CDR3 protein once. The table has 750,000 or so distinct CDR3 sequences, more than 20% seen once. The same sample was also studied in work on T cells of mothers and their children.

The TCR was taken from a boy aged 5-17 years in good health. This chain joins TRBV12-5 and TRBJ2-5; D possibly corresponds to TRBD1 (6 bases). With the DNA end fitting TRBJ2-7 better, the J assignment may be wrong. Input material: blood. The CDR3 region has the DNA TGTGCTAGTGGTTTTAACGGACAGATCTACGAGCAGTACTTC. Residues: CASGFNGQIYEQYF.